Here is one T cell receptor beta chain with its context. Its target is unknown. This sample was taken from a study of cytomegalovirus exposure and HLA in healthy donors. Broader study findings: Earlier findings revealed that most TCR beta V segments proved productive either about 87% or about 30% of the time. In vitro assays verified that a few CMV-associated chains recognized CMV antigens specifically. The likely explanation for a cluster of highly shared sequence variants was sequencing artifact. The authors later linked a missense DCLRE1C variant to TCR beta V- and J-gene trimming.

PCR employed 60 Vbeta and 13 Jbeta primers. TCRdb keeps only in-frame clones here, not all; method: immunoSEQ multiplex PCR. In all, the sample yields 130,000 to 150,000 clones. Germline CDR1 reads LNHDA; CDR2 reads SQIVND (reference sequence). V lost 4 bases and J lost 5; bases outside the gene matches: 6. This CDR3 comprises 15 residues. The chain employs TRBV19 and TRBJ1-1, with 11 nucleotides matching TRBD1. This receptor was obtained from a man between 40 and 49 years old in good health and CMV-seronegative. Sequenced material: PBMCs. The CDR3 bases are TGTGCCAGTAGTAGGACAGGGGGCGCGAGTACTGAAGCTTTCTTT. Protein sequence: CASSRTGGASTEAFF.